A single sample is the source of the 12 T cell receptor beta chains below, sequenced in a study of blood T cell repertoires in COVID-19. The protocol was immunoSEQ multiplex PCR, while the TCRdb copy is restricted to in-frame clones and leaves out a portion. The data contain 120,000 or so clones, 85% of them singletons. The sequencing sample was made of peripheral blood. These receptors were collected from a man aged 80 or over with active or convalescent COVID-19.

This clone was seen at least ten times. This chain links TRBV28 with TRBJ1-4, with D perhaps TRBD1 (5 bases). Trimming took 4 bases from V and 11 from J, leaving 20 bases between them. This CDR3 region has 15 residues. Germline V gene data show CDR1 as MDHEN and CDR2 as SYDVKM. The chain's CDR3 is CASSSTSGGLRKLFF. The CDR3 bases are TGTGCCAGCAGTTCAACTAGCGGGGGTTTACGGAAACTGTTTTTT.

The gene calls are TRBV7-2 and TRBJ1-1, with D perhaps TRBD1 (5 bases). Germline V gene data show CDR1 as SGHTA and CDR2 as FQGNSA. This CDR3 has 15 amino acids. V was pared by 5 bases and J by 5 bases, with 18 bases between. In DNA form, the CDR3 reads TGTGCCAGCAGCGCGTTCCAGGGTGGCCGTACTGAAGCTTTCTTT. It is translated as CASSAFQGGRTEAFF.

The chain recombines TRBV10-3 with TRBJ2-1; 9 bases fit TRBD2. With 4 bases clipped from V and 5 bases from J, the junction kept 9 bases outside the gene matches. Germline CDR1 ENHRY, CDR2 SYGVKD. CDR3 size: 16 residues. The CDR3 DNA is TGTGCCATCAGTGGTGCTAGCGGGGTTGGACACAATGAGCAGTTCTTC. This encodes CAISGASGVGHNEQFF.

The J gene is TRBJ1-6, the V gene TRBV28; possibly TRBD1 for D (5 bases). V lost 6 bases to trimming and J lost 8 bases, with 20 bases between them. This CDR3 has 16 residues. Germline V CDR1 and CDR2: MDHEN, SYDVKM. The CDR3 region is CASRPGGRRADSPLHF. In DNA, the CDR3 is TGTGCCAGCAGGCCGGGGGGACGCCGGGCGGATTCACCCCTCCACTTT. Full variable domain (missing parts from reference TRBV28 and TRBJ1-6): DVKVTQSSRYLVKRTGEKVFLECVQDMDHENMFWYRQDPGLGLRLIYFSYDVKMKEKGDIPEGYSVSREKKERFSLILESASTNQTSMYLCASRPGGRRADSPLHFGNGTRLTVT.

Only a few counts were recorded for this clone. V is TRBV5-1 and J is TRBJ2-7; tentatively, D is TRBD1 (6 bases). CDR3 length: 20 residues. CDR1 and CDR2 from the germline V gene are SGHRS and YFSETQ. The V end was cut by 4 bases, the J end by 3 bases, with 32 bases between. The CDR3 sequence: CASSGQREKGQPLPFYEQYF. In nucleotides, the CDR3 is TGCGCCAGCAGCGGACAGCGCGAGAAGGGACAACCACTTCCCTTCTACGAGCAGTACTTC.

The V gene is TRBV19, the J gene TRBJ1-3, with D perhaps TRBD1 (6 bases). Germline V gene lookup returns CDR1 LNHDA and CDR2 SQIVND (reference sequence). Trimming removed 4 bases from V and 0 bases from J, with 16 bases in between. The CDR3 is made up of 17 amino acids. CDR3 loop: CASSTRQEWDSGNTIYF. In nucleotides, the CDR3 is TGTGCCAGTAGTACACGACAGGAGTGGGACTCTGGAAACACCATATATTTT.

This clone was observed a single time. The chain carries TRBV3-1 (or the pseudogene TRBV3-2) and TRBJ1-2; 7 nucleotides line up with TRBD1. This CDR3 is 14 amino acids long. V lost 2 bases, J lost 3 bases, and 3 bases stayed unmatched. Germline values: CDR1 LGHDT, CDR2 YNNKEL (reference sequence). CDR3 sequence (DNA): TGTGCCAGCAGCCAACGGGACAGCCACTATGGCTACACCTTC. The encoded protein is CASSQRDSHYGYTF.

The rearrangement joins TRBV7-8 to TRBJ1-4; no reliable D call. V gave up 5 bases and J gave up 0 bases, with 16 bases separating them. This CDR3 contains 17 residues. Germline lookup yields CDR1 SGHVS and CDR2 FQNEAQ. The CDR3 DNA is TGTGCCAGCAGCCCTCAAGCGGTTTTTGCAACTAATGAAAAACTGTTTTTT. Translating it yields CASSPQAVFATNEKLFF.

This clone occurred once. The chain carries TRBV6-5 and TRBJ1-5; no clear D gene. Looked up from germline, CDR1 is MNHEY and CDR2 is SVGAGI. The CDR3 covers 14 residues. V lost 6 bases and J 7 bases, leaving 16 bases between the germline ends. The chain's CDR3 is CASRPGLSYQPQHF. The CDR3 bases are TGTGCCAGCAGGCCCGGACTAAGTTACCAGCCCCAGCATTTT.

The genes are TRBV12-3 or TRBV12-4 and TRBJ2-1; D might be TRBD2 (5 bases). The CDR3 loop spans 12 amino acids. V gave up 6 bases and J gave up 8 bases, with 11 bases separating them. The CDR3 here is CASRPYGDEQFF. The CDR3 DNA reads TGTGCCAGCAGGCCGTACGGGGATGAGCAGTTCTTC.

The chain employs TRBV7-9 and TRBJ2-1; D may be TRBD1 (5 bases). The CDR3 spans 15 residues. V lost 2 bases to trimming and J lost 4 bases, with 12 bases between them. CDR1 is SEHNR, CDR2 FQNEAQ, per germline (reference sequence). Here the CDR3 reads CASSLRGNTYNEQFF. The DNA of the CDR3 is TGTGCCAGCAGCTTAAGGGGAAACACTTACAATGAGCAGTTCTTC.

V is TRBV14 and J is TRBJ1-1, with 11 bases matching TRBD1. The CDR3 extends over 12 amino acids. The V and J ends lost 4 bases and 9 bases, in that order; junction bases with no gene match: 1. Germline V gene data show CDR1 as SGHDN and CDR2 as FVKESK. This CDR3 reads CASSPDRGQAFF. In DNA, the CDR3 is TGTGCCAGCAGCCCGGACAGGGGGCAAGCTTTCTTT.